This T cell receptor (beta chain) is drawn from a study of T cell responses to AZD1222 COVID-19 vaccine. Study-wide results and caveats: Spike-wide vaccine-associated CD4 TCRs dominated at 160-218 and 743-854. Only a handful of individuals given AZD1222 were seropositive at baseline.

The method was immunoSEQ multiplex PCR; TCRdb's version includes in-frame clones alone and lacks a portion of them. Of 90,000 to 120,000 clones in the sample, about nine tenths were seen once. As regards this clone: Its cognate antigen is unknown.

This receptor was identified in an adult who received the AZD1222 COVID-19 vaccine. The sequences come from peripheral blood, collected 28 days after the second AZD1222 dose.

The CDR3 DNA is TGTGCCAGCAGTTCCTCGGCCGGGACAGGTGAAGCTTTCTTT. Its translation is CASSSSAGTGEAFF. The chain combines TRBV6-2 or TRBV6-3 with TRBJ1-1, with TRBD1 matching over 8 bases. The V segment lost 4 bases and the J segment 7 bases; nucleotides outside the gene matches: 8. CDR1 and CDR2 from the germline V gene are MNHEY and SVGEGT. CDR3 length: 14 residues.